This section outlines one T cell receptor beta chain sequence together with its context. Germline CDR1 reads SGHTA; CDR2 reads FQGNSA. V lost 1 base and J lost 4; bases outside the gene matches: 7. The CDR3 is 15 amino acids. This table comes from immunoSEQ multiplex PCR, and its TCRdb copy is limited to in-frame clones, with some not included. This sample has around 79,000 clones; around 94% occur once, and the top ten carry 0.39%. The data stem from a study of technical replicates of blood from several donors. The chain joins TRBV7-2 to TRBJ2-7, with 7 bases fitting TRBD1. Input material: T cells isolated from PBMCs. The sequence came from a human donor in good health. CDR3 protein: CASSLVPTGPYEQYF. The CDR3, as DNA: TGTGCCAGCAGCTTAGTCCCGACAGGGCCGTACGAGCAGTACTTC. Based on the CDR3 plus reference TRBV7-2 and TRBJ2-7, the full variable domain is GAGVSQSPSNKVTEKGKDVELRCDPISGHTALYWYRQSLGQGLEFLIYFQGNSAPDKSGLPSDRFSAERTGGSVSTLTIQRTQQEDSAVYLCASSLVPTGPYEQYFGPGTRLTVT.